This TCR beta chain was obtained from a study of human T cells and chemical hapten exposure. Study-level information: Patch tests delivered 0.01% DPC to the upper back and were evaluated at 6 days. Broader study findings: The formation of large CDR3 similarity clusters by expanded TCRs significantly exceeded that of controls.

Stated time point: patch test 1, 2 weeks after DPC sensitization. This sample's treatment: therapeutic diphenylcyclopropenone sensitization with weekly scalp DPC. Participating donors were patients with alopecia, aged 18 to 70 years, considered appropriate candidates for DPC. The CDR3 covers 17 residues. Germline CDR1 MNHEY, CDR2 SVGEGT. The V and J ends lost 0 bases and 4 bases respectively, with 17 bases between them. TCRdb processed the RACE reads anew with MiXCR; each CDR3 protein has one entry. The table has approximately 80,000 distinct CDR3 sequences, over 8.5% seen once; the top ten hold about 4.2%. This clonotype was found many times. Its antigen is undetermined.

The sample in question was whole blood, obtained in connection with sensitization to the hapten diphenylcyclopropenone (DPC). This sequence joins TRBV6-2 or TRBV6-3 and TRBJ2-3; the D is unclear. The receptor was derived from a woman between 50 and 59 years old with alopecia areata. Some clones in this sample may be carry-over from other donors' samples. The CDR3 sequence: CASSYSRLKPKADTQYF. In nucleotides, the CDR3 is TGTGCCAGCAGTTACTCGAGGCTCAAACCTAAGGCAGATACGCAGTATTTT.